Detailed here is one TCR beta chain. Its antigen is currently unknown. These data come from a study of CD8+CD57+ T cells in acquired aplastic anemia. Looking at the study overall: Sorted CD4+ plus CD8+ cells gave DNA averaging around 3 ug. Read counts for CD4+ cells (from healthy donors) averaged about 10.8 million. Findings of the study overall: Significance was not reached for CD8+ Simpson's diversity between patients and controls. The same twenty-nine CD8+ CDR3 sequences occurred in patients and in controls.

Genomic DNA provided the template from which TCR beta VDJ and CDR3 profiles were obtained. In TCRdb, the reads were re-called with MiXCR into one record per CDR3 protein. The sample lists 150,000 to 200,000 distinct CDR3 sequences, about 60% occurring once. Trimming left V 5 bases short and J 0 bases short, with 10 bases between. CDR1 and CDR2 (germline): SEHNR, FQNEAQ (reference sequence). The CDR3 is made up of 14 amino acids. The gene calls are TRBV7-9 and TRBJ1-1; the D is unclear. The origin of this receptor is a human donor in good health. Sample: sorted CD4+, CD8+, or CD8+CD57+ T cells (not recorded which) from PBMCs. The CDR3 DNA follows: TGTGCCAGCAGCCCCTCGCCCTTGAACACTGAAGCTTTCTTT. Protein: CASSPSPLNTEAFF.